Below, 7 T cell receptor beta chains from the same sample are listed, as sequenced in a study of siplizumab effects on memory and regulatory T cells. No cognate antigen is known for these TCRs. Here immunoSEQ multiplex PCR was the method, and the copy in TCRdb shows in-frame clones only, minus some. The sample records some 7,800 clones, about 40% being singletons. The mixed lymphocyte reaction cells were grown together in coculture at 37°C for less than seven days. The sample taken for sequencing was CFSE-low (dividing) CD8+ T cells sorted from an allogeneic mixed lymphocyte reaction. Receptors originate from a human donor in good health; the cells came from an allogeneic mixed lymphocyte reaction.

This clone came up a few times. Because the CDR3's place on the DNA is in doubt, the DNA is left out and the CDR3 is given as listed by TCRdb. The chain is built from TRBV6-6 and TRBJ2-7; the table's TRBD2 call for D was not verified on the DNA. Germline V gives CDR1 MNHNY, CDR2 SVGAGI (reference sequence). The CDR3 is 14 residues long, ends included. CDR3 residues: CASSSSGGLYEQYF.

The table lists this clone with a few counts. J is TRBJ1-1 and V is TRBV27; no reliable D call. This CDR3 is built from 14 residues. CDR1 MNHEY and CDR2 SMNVEV come from the germline V gene (reference sequence). V lost 2 bases and J 8 bases, leaving 15 bases between the germline ends. Written as DNA, the CDR3 is TGTGCCAGCAGTTTACTCCGACATAGCGAGGAAGCTTTCTTT. It codes for CASSLLRHSEEAFF.

This clone was counted between two and nine times. J is TRBJ1-5 and V is TRBV6-5; no firm D call. Germline V gene lookup returns CDR1 MNHEY and CDR2 SVGAGI. The CDR3 loop spans 14 amino acids. Between the trimmed V and J ends, which lost 0 bases and 7 bases, there was a span of 10 bases. Written as DNA, the CDR3 is TGTGCCAGCAGTTACTCGGTCCTCGGGCAGCCCCAGCATTTT. Its translation: CASSYSVLGQPQHF.

CDR3 coding DNA: TGTGCCAGCAGCCACGGGTCTTCATTCTACGAGCAGTACTTC. Translation: CASSHGSSFYEQYF. The V gene is TRBV7-2, the J gene TRBJ2-7; D gene unclear. The CDR3 extends over 14 amino acids. In germline, CDR1 is SGHTA, CDR2 FQGNSA. Trimming removed 5 bases from V and 3 bases from J, with 14 bases in between. The variable domain in full, with the rest retrieved from reference TRBV7-2 and TRBJ2-7, is GAGVSQSPSNKVTEKGKDVELRCDPISGHTALYWYRQSLGQGLEFLIYFQGNSAPDKSGLPSDRFSAERTGGSVSTLTIQRTQQEDSAVYLCASSHGSSFYEQYFGPGTRLTVT.

This clone has only a few counts. J is TRBJ2-1 and V is TRBV29-1; TRBD2 might be the D (6 bases). The CDR3 loop spans 16 amino acids. CDR1 is SQVTM, CDR2 ANQGSEA, per germline. V was trimmed by 1 base and J by 7 bases, leaving 20 bases between them. CDR3 nucleotides: TGCAGCGTTGAAGGGTCGACGGGGGTGAGCAGAAATGAGCAGTTCTTC. Translation gives CSVEGSTGVSRNEQFF.

This clone was seen just once. The chain has TRBV27 and TRBJ1-1; perhaps TRBD1 as D (5 bases). This CDR3 has 14 residues. Deletions cut 2 bases from V and 1 base from J, with 8 bases between. Germline V gene data show CDR1 as MNHEY and CDR2 as SMNVEV (reference sequence). DNA for the CDR3: TGTGCCAGCAGTTTAGGGGCGCCGAACACTGAAGCTTTCTTT. It yields the protein CASSLGAPNTEAFF.

The CDR3 DNA reads TGTGCCAGTAGTATAGATCTGGGCTGGCGCGATGAGCAGTTCTTC. It yields the protein CASSIDLGWRDEQFF. The chain is built from TRBV19 and TRBJ2-1; D uncertain. The CDR3 totals 15 residues. CDR1 is LNHDA, CDR2 SQIVND, per germline (reference sequence). Between the trimmed V and J ends, which lost 0 bases and 8 bases, there was a span of 14 bases.